This T cell receptor beta chain came from a study of blood T cell repertoires in COVID-19. Background on the study: Material from acute and convalescent COVID-19 was sourced from the United States, Italy and Spain. In each case, the material was cDNA or gDNA derived from T cells, B-cell-depleted T cells, or PBMCs.

The ends were cut back, 3 bases at V and 4 bases at J, with 7 bases in the middle. The CDR3 length is 13 residues. The germline V gene has CDR1 LNHDA and CDR2 SQIVND (reference sequence). Per the study methods: Amplification with reference gene primers provided the estimates of nucleated cell counts. TCRdb's table, derived via immunoSEQ multiplex PCR, lists solely in-frame clones and lacks some. The V and J calls and the clone size are those of that table, but D and trimming were determined from the DNA. The repertoire includes over 75,000 clones, under 85% of them detected once, and about 11% sits in the top ten.

This clonotype originated in a man in his sixties or seventies with acute or convalescent COVID-19. The sample consisted of peripheral blood. V gene TRBV19 combines with J gene TRBJ1-5, with D possibly matching TRBD1 (5 bases). The CDR3 DNA follows: TGTGCCAGTAGTATGGGGGGGAATCAGCCCCAGCATTTT. Residues: CASSMGGNQPQHF. The full variable domain, its missing parts supplied by reference TRBV19 and TRBJ1-5, is DGGITQSPKYLFRKEGQNVTLSCEQNLNHDAMYWYRQDPGQGLRLIYYSQIVNDFQKGDIAEGYSVSREKKESFPLTVTSAQKNPTAFYLCASSMGGNQPQHFGDGTRLSIL.